This entry concerns a single T cell receptor (beta chain). The antigen is not known. Some clones are missing from TCRdb's copy, which holds only in-frame ones; the method was immunoSEQ multiplex PCR. The sample includes over 130,000 clones, 91% seen only once; the top ten take approximately 8%. These data are taken from a study of T cell responses to AZD1222 COVID-19 vaccine. Study observations and caveats: Donors were chiefly white British, with a greater number of females, and clonal diversity was perhaps underestimated. Repertoires were sampled only after the peak T cell response. Two AZD1222 doses significantly raised spike-specific TCR breadth and depth over controls. Baseline testing showed seropositivity in only six AZD1222 recipients.

Germline V gene lookup returns CDR1 SGHAT and CDR2 FQNNGV. The CDR3 is made up of 14 amino acids. With 5 bases removed from V and 4 bases from J, the gap between germline ends came to 14 bases. This TCR was sampled from an adult who received the MenACWY meningococcal vaccine as a control. The chain has TRBV11-2 and TRBJ2-5; D is perhaps TRBD2 (6 bases). The sample here was peripheral blood, taken 28 days after the second dose of the MenACWY control vaccine. The DNA of the CDR3 is TGTGCCAGCAGCACGGAGGAGGGGCTAGAGACCCAGTACTTC. Protein product: CASSTEEGLETQYF.